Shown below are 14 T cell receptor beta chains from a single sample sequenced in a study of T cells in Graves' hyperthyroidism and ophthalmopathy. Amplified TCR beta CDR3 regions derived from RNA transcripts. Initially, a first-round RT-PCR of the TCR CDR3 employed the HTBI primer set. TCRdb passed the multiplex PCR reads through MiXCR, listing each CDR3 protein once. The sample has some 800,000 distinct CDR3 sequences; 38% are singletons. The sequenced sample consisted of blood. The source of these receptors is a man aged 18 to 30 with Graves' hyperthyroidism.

This CDR3 is CSARDSGDEKLFF. CDR3 bases: TGCAGTGCTAGAGATTCGGGCGATGAAAAACTGTTTTTT. The rearrangement joins TRBV20-1 to TRBJ1-4; D gene unclear. This CDR3 contains 13 residues. Germline CDR1 DFQATT, CDR2 SNEGSKA (reference sequence). Deletions cut 0 bases from V and 6 bases from J, with 8 bases between.

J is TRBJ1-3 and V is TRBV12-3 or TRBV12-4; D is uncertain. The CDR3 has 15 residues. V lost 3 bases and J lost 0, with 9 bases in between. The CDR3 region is CASSFGGSSGNTIYF. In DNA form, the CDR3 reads TGTGCCAGCAGTTTCGGCGGGTCCTCTGGAAACACCATATATTTT.

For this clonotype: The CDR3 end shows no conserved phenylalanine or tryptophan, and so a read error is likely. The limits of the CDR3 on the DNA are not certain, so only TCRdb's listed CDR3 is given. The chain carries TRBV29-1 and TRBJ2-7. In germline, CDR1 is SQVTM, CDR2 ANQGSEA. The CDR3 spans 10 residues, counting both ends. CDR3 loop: CSVKMLHRNT.

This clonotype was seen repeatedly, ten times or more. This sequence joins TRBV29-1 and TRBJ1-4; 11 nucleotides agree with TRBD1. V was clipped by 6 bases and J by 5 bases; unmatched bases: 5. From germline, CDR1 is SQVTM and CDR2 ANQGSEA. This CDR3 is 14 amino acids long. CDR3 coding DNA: TGCAGCGTGGTGGACAGGGGGCAAAATGAAAAACTGTTTTTT. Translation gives CSVVDRGQNEKLFF.

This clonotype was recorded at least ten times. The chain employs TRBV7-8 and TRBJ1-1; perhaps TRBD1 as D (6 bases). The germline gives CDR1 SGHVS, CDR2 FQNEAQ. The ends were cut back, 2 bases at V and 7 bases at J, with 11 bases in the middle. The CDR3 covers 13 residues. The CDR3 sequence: CASSLQGYGEAFF. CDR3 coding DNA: TGTGCCAGCAGCTTACAGGGGTACGGTGAAGCTTTCTTT.

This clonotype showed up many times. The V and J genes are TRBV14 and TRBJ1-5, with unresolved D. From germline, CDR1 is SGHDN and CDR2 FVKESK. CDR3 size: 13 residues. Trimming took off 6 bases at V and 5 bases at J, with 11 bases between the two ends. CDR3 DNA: TGTGCCAGCAGTCAGAACGGAGATCAGCCCCAGCATTTT. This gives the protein CASSQNGDQPQHF.

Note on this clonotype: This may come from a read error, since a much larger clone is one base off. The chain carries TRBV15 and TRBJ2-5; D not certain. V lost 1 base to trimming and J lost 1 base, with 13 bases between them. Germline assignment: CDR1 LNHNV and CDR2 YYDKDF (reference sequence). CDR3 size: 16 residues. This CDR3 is CATSRGPLGIQETQYF. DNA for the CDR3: TGTGCCACCAGCAGAGGTCCCCTGGGGATCCAAGAGACCCAGTACTTC.

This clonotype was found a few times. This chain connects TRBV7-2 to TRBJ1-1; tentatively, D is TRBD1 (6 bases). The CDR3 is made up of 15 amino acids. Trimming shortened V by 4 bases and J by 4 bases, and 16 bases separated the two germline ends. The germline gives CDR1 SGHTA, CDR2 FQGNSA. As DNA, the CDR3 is TGTGCCAGCAGCTCAGAAGGGGGGCTCGTCACTGAAGCTTTCTTT. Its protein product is CASSSEGGLVTEAFF.

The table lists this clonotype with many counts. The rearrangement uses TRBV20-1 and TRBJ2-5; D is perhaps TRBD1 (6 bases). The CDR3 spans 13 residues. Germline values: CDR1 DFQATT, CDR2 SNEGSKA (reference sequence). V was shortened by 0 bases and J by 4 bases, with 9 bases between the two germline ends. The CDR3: CSARDVTGETQYF. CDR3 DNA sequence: TGCAGTGCTAGAGATGTGACAGGAGAGACCCAGTACTTC.

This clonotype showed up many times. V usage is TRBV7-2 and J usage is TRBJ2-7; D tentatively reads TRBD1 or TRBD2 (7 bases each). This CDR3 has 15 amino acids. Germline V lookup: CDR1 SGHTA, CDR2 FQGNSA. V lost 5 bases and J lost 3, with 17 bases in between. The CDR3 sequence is CASSLGRGLSYEQYF. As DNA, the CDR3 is TGTGCCAGCAGCCTTGGGAGGGGGCTGAGCTACGAGCAGTACTTC.

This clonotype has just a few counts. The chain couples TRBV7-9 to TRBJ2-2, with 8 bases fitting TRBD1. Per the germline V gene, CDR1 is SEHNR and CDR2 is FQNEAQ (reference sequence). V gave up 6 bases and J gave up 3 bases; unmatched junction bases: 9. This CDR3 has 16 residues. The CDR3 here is CASSTSRDRYTGELFF. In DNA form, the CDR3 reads TGTGCCAGCAGTACGTCCCGGGACAGGTACACCGGGGAGCTGTTTTTT.

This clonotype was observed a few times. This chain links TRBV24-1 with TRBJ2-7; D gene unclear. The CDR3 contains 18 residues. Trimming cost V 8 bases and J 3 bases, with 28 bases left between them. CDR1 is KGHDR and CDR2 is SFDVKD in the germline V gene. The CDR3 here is CATNLSEKRVVDGYEQYF. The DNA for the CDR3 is TGTGCCACCAACCTTTCTGAGAAAAGGGTCGTGGACGGCTACGAGCAGTACTTC.

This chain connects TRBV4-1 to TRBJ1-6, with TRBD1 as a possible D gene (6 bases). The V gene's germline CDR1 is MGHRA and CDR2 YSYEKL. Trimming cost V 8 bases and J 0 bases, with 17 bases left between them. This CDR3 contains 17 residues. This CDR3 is CASQKGDGYSYNSPLHF. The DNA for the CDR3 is TGCGCCAGCCAGAAGGGGGACGGCTACTCCTATAATTCACCCCTCCACTTT.

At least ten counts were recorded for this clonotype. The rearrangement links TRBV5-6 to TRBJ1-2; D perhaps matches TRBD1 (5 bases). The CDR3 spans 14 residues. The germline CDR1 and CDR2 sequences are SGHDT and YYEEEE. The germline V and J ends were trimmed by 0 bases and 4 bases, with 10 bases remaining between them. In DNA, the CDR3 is TGTGCCAGCAGCTTGGCTGGCAGGGTCTATGGCTACACCTTC. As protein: CASSLAGRVYGYTF.